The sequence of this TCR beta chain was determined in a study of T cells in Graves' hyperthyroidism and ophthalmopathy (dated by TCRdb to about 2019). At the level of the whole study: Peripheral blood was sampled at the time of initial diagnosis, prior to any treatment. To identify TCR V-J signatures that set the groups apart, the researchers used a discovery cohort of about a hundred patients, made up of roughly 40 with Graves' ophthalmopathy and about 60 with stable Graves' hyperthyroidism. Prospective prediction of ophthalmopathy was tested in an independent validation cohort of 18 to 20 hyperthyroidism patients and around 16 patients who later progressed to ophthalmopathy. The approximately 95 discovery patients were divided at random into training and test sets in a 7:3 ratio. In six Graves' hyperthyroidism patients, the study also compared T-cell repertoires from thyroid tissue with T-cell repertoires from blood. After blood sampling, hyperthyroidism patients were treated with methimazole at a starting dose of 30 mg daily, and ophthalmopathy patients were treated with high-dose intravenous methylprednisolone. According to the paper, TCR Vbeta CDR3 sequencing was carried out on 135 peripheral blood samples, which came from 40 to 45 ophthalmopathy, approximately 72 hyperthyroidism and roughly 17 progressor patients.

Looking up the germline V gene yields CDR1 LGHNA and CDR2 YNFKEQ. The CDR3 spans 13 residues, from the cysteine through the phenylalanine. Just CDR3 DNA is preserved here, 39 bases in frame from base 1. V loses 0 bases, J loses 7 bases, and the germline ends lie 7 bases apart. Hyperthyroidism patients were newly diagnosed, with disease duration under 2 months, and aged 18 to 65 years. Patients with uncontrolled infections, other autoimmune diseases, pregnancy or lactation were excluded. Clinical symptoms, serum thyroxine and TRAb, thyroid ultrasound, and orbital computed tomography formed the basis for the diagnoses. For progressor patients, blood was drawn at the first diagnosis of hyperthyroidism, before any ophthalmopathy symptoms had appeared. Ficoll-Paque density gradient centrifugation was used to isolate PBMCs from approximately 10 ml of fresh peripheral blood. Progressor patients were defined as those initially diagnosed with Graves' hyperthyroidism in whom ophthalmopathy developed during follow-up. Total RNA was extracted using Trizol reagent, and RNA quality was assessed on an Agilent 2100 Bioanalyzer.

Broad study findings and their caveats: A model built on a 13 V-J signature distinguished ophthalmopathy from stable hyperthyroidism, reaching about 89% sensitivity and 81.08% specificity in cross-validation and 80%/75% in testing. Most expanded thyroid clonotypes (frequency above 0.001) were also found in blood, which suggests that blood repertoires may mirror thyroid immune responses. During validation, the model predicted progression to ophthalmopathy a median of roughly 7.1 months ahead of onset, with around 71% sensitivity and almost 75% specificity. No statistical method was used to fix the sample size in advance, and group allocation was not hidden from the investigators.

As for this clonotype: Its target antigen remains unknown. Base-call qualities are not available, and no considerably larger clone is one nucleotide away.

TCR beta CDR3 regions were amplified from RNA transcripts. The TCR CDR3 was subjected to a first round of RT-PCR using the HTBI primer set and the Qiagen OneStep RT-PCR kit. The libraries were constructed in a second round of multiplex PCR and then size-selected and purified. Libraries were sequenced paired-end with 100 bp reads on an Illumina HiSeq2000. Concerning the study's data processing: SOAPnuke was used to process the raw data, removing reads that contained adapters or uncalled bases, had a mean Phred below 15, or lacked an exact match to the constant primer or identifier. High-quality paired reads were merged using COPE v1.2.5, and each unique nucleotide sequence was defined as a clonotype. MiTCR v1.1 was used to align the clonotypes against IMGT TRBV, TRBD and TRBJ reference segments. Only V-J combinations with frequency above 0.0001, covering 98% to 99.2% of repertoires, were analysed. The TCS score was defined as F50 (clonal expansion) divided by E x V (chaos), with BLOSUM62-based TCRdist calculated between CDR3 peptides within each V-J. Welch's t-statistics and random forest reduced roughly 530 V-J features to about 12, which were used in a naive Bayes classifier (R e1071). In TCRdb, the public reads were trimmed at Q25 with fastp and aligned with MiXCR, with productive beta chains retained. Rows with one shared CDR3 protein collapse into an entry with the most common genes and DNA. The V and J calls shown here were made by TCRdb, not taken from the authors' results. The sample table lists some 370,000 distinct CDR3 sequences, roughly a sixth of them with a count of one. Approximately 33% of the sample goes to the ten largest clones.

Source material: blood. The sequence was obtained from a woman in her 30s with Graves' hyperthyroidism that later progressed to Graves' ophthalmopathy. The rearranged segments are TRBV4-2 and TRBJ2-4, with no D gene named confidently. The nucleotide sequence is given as TGTGCCAGCAGCCAAGAAGCGCAGAACATTCAGTACTTC. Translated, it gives CASSQEAQNIQYF.